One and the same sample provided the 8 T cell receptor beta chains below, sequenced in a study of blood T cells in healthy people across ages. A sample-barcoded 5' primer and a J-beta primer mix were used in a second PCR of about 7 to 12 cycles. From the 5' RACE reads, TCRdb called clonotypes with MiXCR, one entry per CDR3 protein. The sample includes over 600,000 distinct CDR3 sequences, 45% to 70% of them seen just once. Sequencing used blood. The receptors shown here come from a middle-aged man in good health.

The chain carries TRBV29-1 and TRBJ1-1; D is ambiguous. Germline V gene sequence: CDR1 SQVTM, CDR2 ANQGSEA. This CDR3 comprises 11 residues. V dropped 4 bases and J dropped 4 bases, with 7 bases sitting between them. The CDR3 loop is CSVVATTEAFF. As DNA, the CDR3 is TGCAGCGTTGTTGCAACCACTGAAGCTTTCTTT.

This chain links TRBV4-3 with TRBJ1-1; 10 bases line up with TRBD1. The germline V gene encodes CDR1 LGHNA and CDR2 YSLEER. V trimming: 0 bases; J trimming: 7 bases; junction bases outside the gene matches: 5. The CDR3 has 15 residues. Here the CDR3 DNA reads TGCGCCAGCAGCCAAGACCCGGGACAGGGGTTTGAAGCTTTCTTT. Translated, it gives CASSQDPGQGFEAFF.

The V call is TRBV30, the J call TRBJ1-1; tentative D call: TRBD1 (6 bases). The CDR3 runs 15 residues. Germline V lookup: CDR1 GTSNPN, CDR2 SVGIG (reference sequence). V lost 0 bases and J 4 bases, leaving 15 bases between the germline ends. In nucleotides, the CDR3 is TGTGCCTGGAGTGTACTTGGGGGCGAGGCCACTGAAGCTTTCTTT. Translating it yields CAWSVLGGEATEAFF.

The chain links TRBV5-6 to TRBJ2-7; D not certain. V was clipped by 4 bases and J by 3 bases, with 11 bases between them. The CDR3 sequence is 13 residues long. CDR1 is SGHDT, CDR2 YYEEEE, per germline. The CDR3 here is CASSVVSLYEQYF. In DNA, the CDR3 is TGTGCCAGCAGCGTGGTGTCTCTCTACGAGCAGTACTTC. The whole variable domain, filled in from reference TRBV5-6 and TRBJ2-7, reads DAGVTQSPTHLIKTRGQQVTLRCSPKSGHDTVSWYQQALGQGPQFIFQYYEEEERQRGNFPDRFSGHQFPNYSSELNVNALLLGDSALYLCASSVVSLYEQYFGPGTRLTVT.

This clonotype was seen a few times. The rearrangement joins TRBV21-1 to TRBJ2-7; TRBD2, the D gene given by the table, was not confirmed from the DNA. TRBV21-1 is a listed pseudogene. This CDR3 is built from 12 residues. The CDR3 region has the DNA TGTGCCAGCAGCAAAGAAGGGCACGAGCAGTACTTC. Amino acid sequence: CASSKEGHEQYF.

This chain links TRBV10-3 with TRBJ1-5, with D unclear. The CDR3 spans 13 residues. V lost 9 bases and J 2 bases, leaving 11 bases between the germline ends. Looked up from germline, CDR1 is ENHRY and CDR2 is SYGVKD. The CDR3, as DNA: TGTGCCATACGGGTTGACGGCAATCAGCCCCAGCATTTT. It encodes CAIRVDGNQPQHF.

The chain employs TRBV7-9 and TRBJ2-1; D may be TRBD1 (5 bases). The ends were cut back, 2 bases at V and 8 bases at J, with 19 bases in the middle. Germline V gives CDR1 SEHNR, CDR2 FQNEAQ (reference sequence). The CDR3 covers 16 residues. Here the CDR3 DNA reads TGTGCCAGCAGCTTAACAGTACGGCAGGGAATCCATGAGCAGTTCTTC. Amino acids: CASSLTVRQGIHEQFF.

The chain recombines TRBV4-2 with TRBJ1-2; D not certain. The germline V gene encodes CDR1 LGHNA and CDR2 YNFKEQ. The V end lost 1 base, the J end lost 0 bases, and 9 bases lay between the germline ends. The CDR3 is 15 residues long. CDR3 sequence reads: CASSQVRPANYGYTF. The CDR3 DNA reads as TGTGCCAGCAGCCAAGTCCGACCTGCTAACTATGGCTACACCTTC.